Listed here are 5 T cell receptor beta chains from one sample, sequenced in a study of a mutant IDH1 vaccine in newly diagnosed glioma. Assay used: immunoSEQ multiplex PCR; TCRdb lists only in-frame clones, some missing. The sample carries tens of thousands of clones, 90% to 95% recorded once. The time point was: week 5, during vaccination. Each vaccine dose was 300 ug of mutant IDH1 20-mer peptide, with topical imiquimod. Their target antigens are unknown. The sequencing used PBMCs, collected from a glioma patient whose treatment included an IDH1 peptide vaccine. The origin of the receptors is a man between 45 and 60 years old with glioma.

This clone was recorded only once. This rearrangement joins TRBV5-6 to TRBJ1-2; 8 bases agree with TRBD1. With V trimmed by 4 bases and J by 8 bases, 10 bases remained unmatched. The germline CDR1 and CDR2 sequences are SGHDT and YYEEEE. The CDR3 is 14 residues long. The CDR3 DNA reads TGTGCCAGCAGCCGAGAGGGACAGGAAAAGGGCTACACCTTC. Protein: CASSREGQEKGYTF.

This chain uses TRBV4-3 with TRBJ1-1; D remains unclear. Germline loops: CDR1 LGHNA, CDR2 YSLEER. V was cut by 2 bases and J by 4 bases, with 8 bases left in between. This CDR3 has 13 residues. CDR3 DNA sequence: TGCGCCAGCAGCCAACTCAGGACCACTGAAGCTTTCTTT. Translating it yields CASSQLRTTEAFF.

This chain connects TRBV4-1 to TRBJ2-3; 7 bases map to TRBD2. The CDR3 length is 15 residues. Germline values: CDR1 MGHRA, CDR2 YSYEKL. The ends lost 4 bases at V and 1 base at J; junction bases unmatched: 5. CDR3 protein: CASSPWGGGTDTQYF. Written as DNA, the CDR3 is TGCGCCAGCAGCCCGTGGGGGGGAGGCACAGATACGCAGTATTTT.

V gene TRBV5-1 combines with J gene TRBJ1-4; D call uncertain. Germline CDR1 reads SGHRS; CDR2 reads YFSETQ. V was trimmed by 0 bases and J by 5 bases, leaving 14 bases between them. The CDR3 totals 16 residues. This CDR3 reads CASSLASAELNEKLFF. The CDR3 DNA follows: TGCGCCAGCAGCTTGGCCTCGGCCGAACTGAATGAAAAACTGTTTTTT.

V and J are TRBV5-8 and TRBJ1-1, with D unclear. The germline CDR1 and CDR2 sequences are SGHTS and YDEGEE. The CDR3 consists of 16 residues. The V gene lost 9 bases and the J gene lost 1 base, with 22 bases spanning the gap. The CDR3 DNA is TGTGCCACAACCCGAGAAGGTCAATCTAGGAACACTGAAGCTTTCTTT. Translating it yields CATTREGQSRNTEAFF.